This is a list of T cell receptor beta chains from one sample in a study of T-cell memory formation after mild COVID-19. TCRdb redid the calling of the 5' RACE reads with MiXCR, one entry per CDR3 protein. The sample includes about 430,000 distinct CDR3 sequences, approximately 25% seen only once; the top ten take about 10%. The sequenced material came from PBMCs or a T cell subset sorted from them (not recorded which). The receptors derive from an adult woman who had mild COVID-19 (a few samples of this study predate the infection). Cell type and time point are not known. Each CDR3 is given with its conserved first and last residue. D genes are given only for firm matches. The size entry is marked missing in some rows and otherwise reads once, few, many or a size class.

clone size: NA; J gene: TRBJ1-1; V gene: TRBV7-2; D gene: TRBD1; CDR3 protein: CASLKRRQGAGIDTEAFF; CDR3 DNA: TGTGCCAGCCTGAAGAGGAGACAGGGGGCCGGCATCGACACTGAAGCTTTCTTT
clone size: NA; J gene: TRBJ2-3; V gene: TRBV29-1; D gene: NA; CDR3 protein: CSVVGVDGTDTQYF; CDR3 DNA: TGCAGCGTTGTTGGGGTAGATGGCACAGATACGCAGTATTTT
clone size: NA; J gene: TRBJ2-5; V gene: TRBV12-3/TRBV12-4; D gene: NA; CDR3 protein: CAQTSGAQETQYF; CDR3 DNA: TGTGCCCAAACTTCAGGGGCGCAAGAGACCCAGTACTTC
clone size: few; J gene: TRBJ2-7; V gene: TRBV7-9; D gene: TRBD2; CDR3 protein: CASSLDGTTTYEQYF; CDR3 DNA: TGTGCCAGCAGCTTGGATGGGACTACCACCTACGAGCAGTACTTC
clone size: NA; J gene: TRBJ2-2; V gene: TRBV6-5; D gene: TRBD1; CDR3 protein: CASSYADRPGELFF; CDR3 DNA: TGTGCCAGCAGTTACGCGGACAGGCCCGGGGAGCTGTTTTTT
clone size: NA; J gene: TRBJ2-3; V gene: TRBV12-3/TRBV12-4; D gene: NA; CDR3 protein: CASSSLVGGPGDTQYF; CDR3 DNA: TGTGCCAGCAGTTCCCTGGTGGGGGGGCCTGGAGATACGCAGTATTTT
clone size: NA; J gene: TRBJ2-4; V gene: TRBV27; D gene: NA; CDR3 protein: CASSSYPIYPLGQKAKNIQYF; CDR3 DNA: TGTGCCAGCAGTTCGTATCCGATCTACCCCCTCGGGCAGAAGGCCAAAAACATTCAGTACTTC
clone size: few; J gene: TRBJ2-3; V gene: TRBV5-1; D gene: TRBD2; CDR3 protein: CASSFGGGFSDTQYF; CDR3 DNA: TGCGCCAGCAGCTTCGGGGGAGGGTTTTCCGATACGCAGTATTTT
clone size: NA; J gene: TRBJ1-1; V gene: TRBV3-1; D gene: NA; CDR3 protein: CASSQGPGGWDTEAFF; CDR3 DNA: TGTGCCAGCAGCCAAGGCCCGGGGGGCTGGGACACTGAAGCTTTCTTT
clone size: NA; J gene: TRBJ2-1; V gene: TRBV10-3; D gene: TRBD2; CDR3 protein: CAMGLADNEQFF; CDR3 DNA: TGTGCCATGGGACTAGCGGACAATGAGCAGTTCTTC
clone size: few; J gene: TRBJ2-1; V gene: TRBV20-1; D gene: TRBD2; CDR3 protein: CSARDTLAGNNEQFF; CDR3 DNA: TGCAGTGCTAGAGATACGCTAGCGGGGAACAATGAGCAGTTCTTC
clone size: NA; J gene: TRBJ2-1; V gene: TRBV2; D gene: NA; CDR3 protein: CALNGQGSDEQFF; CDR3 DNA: TGTGCCTTGAACGGGCAGGGGAGTGATGAGCAGTTCTTC
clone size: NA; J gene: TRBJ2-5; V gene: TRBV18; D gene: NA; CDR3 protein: CASSPARRGRNQETQYF; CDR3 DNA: TGTGCCAGCTCACCAGCTAGGCGGGGACGGAACCAAGAGACCCAGTACTTC
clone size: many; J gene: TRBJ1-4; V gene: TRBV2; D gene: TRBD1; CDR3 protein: CASERDRDATNEKLFF; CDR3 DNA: TGTGCCAGCGAGCGGGACAGGGATGCAACTAATGAAAAACTGTTTTTT
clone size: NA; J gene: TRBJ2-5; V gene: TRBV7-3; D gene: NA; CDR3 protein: CASSRGLSETQYF; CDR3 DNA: TGTGCCAGCAGCCGGGGGCTTTCGGAGACCCAGTACTTC
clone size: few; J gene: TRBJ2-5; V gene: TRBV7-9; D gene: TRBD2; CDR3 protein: CASSSASGQETQYF; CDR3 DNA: TGTGCCAGCAGCTCGGCTAGCGGACAAGAGACCCAGTACTTC
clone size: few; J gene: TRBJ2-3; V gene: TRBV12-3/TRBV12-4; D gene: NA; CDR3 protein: CASIQDQGPDTQYF; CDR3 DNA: TGTGCCAGCATCCAGGACCAGGGGCCAGATACGCAGTATTTT